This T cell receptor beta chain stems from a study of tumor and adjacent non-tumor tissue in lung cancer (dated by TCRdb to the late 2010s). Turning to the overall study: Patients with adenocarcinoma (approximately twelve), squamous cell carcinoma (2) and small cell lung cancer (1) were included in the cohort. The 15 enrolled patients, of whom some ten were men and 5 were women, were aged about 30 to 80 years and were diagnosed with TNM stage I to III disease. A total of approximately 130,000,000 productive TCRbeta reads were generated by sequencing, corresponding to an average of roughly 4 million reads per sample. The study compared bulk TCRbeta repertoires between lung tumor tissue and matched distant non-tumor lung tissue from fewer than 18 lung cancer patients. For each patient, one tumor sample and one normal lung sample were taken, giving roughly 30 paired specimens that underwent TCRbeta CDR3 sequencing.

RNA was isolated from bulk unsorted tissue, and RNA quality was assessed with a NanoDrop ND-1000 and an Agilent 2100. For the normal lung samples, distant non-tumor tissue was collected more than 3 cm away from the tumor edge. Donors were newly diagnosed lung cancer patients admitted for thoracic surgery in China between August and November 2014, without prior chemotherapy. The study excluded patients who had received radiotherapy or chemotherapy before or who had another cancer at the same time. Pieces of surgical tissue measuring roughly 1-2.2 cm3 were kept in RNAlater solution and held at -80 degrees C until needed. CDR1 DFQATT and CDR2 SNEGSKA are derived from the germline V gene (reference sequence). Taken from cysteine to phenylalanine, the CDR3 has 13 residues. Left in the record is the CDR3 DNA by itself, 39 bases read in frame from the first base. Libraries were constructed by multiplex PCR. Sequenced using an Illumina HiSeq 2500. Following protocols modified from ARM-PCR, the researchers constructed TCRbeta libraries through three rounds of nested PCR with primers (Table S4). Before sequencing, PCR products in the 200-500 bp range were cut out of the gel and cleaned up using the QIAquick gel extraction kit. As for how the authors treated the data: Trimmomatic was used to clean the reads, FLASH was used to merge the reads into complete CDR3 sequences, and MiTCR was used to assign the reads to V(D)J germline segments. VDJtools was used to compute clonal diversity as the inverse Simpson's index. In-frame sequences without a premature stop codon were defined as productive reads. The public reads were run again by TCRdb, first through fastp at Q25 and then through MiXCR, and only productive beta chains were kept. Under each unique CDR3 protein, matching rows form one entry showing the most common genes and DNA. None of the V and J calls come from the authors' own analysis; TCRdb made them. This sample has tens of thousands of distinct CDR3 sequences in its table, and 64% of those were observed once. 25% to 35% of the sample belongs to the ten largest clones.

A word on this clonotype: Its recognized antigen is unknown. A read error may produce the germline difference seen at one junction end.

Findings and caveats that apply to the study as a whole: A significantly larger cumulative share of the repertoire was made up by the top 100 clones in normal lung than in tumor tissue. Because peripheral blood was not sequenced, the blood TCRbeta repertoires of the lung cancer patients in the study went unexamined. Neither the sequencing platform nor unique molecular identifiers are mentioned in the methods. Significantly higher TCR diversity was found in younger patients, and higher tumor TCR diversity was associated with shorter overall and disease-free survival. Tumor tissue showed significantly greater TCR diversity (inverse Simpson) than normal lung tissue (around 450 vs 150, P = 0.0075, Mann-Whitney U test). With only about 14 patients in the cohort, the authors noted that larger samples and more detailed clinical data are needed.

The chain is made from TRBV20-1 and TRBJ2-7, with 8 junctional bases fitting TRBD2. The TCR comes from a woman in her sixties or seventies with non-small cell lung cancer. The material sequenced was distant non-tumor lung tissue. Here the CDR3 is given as CSAIRGLDGEQYF. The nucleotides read TGCAGTGCTATAAGGGGACTAGACGGCGAGCAATACTTC.